This T cell receptor (beta chain) was sequenced during a study of blood T cells in healthy people across ages. Overall study results and limits: Researchers report that TCR beta diversity correlated strongly with naive T cell percentage. Because sorting was not performed, PBMCs prevented conclusive naive versus antigen-experienced comparison. Considered underestimates were the diversity estimates obtained from one million T cells. Naive CD4+ cell counts and diversity both ran higher in long-lived than in aged donors.

The length of the CDR3 is 16 residues. With 5 bases removed from V and 0 bases from J, the gap between germline ends came to 16 bases. CDR1 and CDR2 from the germline V gene are SEHNR and FQNEAQ (reference sequence). Worth noting for this clonotype: Its target is not known.

The authors ran a second PCR of roughly 6 to 12 cycles using a sample-barcoded 5' primer and a J-beta primer mix. A single record per CDR3 protein comes from TCRdb applying MiXCR to the 5' RACE reads. The sample contains over a million distinct CDR3 sequences, approximately 38% of which appear only once. The V and J genes are TRBV7-9 and TRBJ2-5, with D possibly being TRBD2 (5 bases). The material sequenced was blood. The TCR originated in a woman under 30 in good health. The CDR3 reads CASSPPGGQYQETQYF. CDR3 sequence (DNA): TGTGCCAGCAGCCCCCCTGGCGGGCAGTACCAAGAGACCCAGTACTTC.